This TCR beta chain was obtained from a study of T cells in Graves' hyperthyroidism and ophthalmopathy. Clinical symptoms, serum thyroxine, TRAb, thyroid ultrasound and orbital computed tomography established diagnosis. The table lists this clonotype with a few counts. Template material for amplifying TCR beta CDR3 regions consisted of RNA transcripts. TCR CDR3 regions were first amplified by RT-PCR with HTBI primers. TCRdb used MiXCR to reprocess the multiplex PCR reads, holding one entry per CDR3 protein. The sample includes hundreds of thousands of distinct CDR3 sequences, 15% to 18% of them seen just once. Sequenced: blood. The TCR originated in a woman between 18 and 29 years old with Graves' hyperthyroidism.

The CDR3 is CASRTGQPSTDTQYF. The CDR3 bases are TGTGCCAGCAGAACTGGACAGCCTAGCACAGATACGCAGTATTTT. V gene TRBV6-1 combines with J gene TRBJ2-3; D may be TRBD1 (6 bases). The CDR3 totals 15 residues. CDR1 is MNHNS and CDR2 is SASEGT in the germline V gene. The ends were cut back, 6 bases at V and 0 bases at J, with 13 bases in the middle.